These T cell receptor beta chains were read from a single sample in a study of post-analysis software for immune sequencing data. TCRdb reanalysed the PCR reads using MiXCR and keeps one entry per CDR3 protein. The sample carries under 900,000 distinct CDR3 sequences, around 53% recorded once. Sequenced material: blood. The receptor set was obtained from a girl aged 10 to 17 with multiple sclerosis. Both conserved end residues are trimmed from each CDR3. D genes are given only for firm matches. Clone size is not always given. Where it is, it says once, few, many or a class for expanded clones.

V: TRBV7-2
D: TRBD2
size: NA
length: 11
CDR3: ATRAGGGNEQF

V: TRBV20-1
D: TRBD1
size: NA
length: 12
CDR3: SATGQGSVETQY

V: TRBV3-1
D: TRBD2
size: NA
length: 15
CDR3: ASSHGTSGRGYNEQY

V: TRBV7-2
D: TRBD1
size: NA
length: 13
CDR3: ASSFSGQGNQPQH

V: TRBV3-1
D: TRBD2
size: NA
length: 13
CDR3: ASTPRLAGYSEQF

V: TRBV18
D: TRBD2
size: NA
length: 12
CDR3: ASSPAGAEDTQY

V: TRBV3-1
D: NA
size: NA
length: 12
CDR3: ASSHLKVGYEQY

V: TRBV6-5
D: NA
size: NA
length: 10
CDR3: ASSYGKNIQY

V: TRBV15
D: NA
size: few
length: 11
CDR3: ATSRDSGVGYT

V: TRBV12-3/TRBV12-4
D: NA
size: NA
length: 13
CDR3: ASRLRGKAQETQY

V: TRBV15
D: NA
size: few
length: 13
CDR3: ATSRDPAGSGEQY

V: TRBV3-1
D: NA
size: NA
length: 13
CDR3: ASSQDRRRGNEQF

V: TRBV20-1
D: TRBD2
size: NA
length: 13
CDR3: SASGREGSAYEQY

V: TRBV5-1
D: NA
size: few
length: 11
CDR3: ASSIQGPYEQY

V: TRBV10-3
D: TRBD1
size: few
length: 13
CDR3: AISEPGGANEKLF

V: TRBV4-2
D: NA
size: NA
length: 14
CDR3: ASSHMGEGGPYEQY

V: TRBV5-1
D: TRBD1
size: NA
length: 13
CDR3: ASRTPGQGTITEY

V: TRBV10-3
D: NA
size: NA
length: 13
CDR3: AISEFSPMNTEAF

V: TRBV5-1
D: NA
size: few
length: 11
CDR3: ASRQDRVYEQY

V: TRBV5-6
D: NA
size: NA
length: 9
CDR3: ASSDWEEQF

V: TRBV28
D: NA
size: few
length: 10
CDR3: ASSPPSDIQY

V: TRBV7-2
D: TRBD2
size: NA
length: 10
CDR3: ASNLAGKTQY

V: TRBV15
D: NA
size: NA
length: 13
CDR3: ATSREIGTLSIQY

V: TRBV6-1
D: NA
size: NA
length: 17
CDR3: ASSEADPLLGGMNTEAF

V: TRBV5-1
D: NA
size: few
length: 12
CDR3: ASSPGDSHYGYT

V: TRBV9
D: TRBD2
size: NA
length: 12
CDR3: ASSVDTSGNEQF

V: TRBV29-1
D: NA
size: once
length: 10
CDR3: SVDTAYLGQF

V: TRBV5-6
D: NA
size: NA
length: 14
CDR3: ASSPSGWGLEETQY

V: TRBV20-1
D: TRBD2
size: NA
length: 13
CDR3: SALLSTSGRNEQY

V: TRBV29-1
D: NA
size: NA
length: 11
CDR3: SVDGEGPYEQY

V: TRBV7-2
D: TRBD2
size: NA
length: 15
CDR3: ASSLARVARGVNEQF

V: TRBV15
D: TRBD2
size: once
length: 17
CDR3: ATSRDPLRVAGYYNEQF

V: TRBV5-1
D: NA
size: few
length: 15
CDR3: ASSLRIEANANYGYT

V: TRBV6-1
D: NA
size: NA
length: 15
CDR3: ASSTGTKRLLPDTQY

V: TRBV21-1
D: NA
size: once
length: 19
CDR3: ASSKALSRGTRGSAKNIQY

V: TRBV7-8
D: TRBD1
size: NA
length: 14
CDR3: ASSPPGTALNEKLF

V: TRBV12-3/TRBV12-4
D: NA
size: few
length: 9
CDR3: ASRQSGEQY

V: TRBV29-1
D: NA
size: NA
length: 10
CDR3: SVEFTAYGYT

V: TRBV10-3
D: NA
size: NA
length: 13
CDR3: AISEGRGRQETQY

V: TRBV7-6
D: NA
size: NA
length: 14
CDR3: ASSLSDREVPDTQY

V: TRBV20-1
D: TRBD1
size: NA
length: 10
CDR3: SARGQGSEQY

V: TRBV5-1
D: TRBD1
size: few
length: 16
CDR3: ASSLDGTGGAGANVLT

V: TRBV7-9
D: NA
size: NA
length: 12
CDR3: ASSRTDYQYEQY

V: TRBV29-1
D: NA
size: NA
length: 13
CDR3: SVGIVGVFYNEQF

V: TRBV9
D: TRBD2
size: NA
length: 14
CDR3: ASSGLGLAAYNEQF

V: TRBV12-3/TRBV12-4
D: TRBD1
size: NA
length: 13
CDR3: ASSPGQGLRNEQF

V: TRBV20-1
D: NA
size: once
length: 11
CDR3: SAALTRTDTQY

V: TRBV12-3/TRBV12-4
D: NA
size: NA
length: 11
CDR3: ASSLRGRNEQY

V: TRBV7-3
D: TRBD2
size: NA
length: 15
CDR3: ASSIPGLAEETGELF

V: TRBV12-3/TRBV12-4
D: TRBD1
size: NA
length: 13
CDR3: ASSSYRGRAYEQY

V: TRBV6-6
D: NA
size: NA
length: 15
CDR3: ASRVYTPSGLDYEQY